This passage covers 20 T cell receptor beta chains from one sample sequenced in a study of cytomegalovirus exposure and HLA in healthy donors. Clones were sequenced by immunoSEQ multiplex PCR, and TCRdb holds only the in-frame ones, with some missing. The sample records about 58,000 clones, 90% being singletons. The source material was PBMCs. Receptors were obtained from a man aged 18 to 29 in good health and CMV-seronegative.

The rearrangement links TRBV11-3 to TRBJ1-2; D is ambiguous. Germline CDR1 reads SGHNT; CDR2 reads YENEEA. V was pared by 1 base and J by 13 bases, with 16 bases between. The CDR3 is 13 residues long. For the CDR3, the DNA is TGTGCCAGCAGCTTAGGCCATGGAGGGCCCTCCACCTTC. Its protein is CASSLGHGGPSTF.

The V call is TRBV28, the J call TRBJ2-7; possible D gene TRBD1, 6 bases. Trimming cost V 5 bases and J 5 bases, with 16 bases left between them. Germline lookup yields CDR1 MDHEN and CDR2 SYDVKM. The CDR3 sequence is 14 residues long. The CDR3 sequence is CASSPHDRYHEQYF. The DNA for the CDR3 is TGTGCCAGCAGTCCCCATGACAGGTATCACGAGCAGTACTTC.

The genes are TRBV5-1 and TRBJ2-1, with 13 bases fitting TRBD2. J gave up 0 bases and V 0 bases, and 12 bases lay outside the gene matches. Germline lookup yields CDR1 SGHRS and CDR2 YFSETQ. The CDR3 runs to 21 residues. The CDR3 loop is CASSLVGLGLAGAVSYNEQFF. CDR3 coding DNA: TGCGCCAGCAGCTTGGTGGGCCTAGGACTAGCGGGAGCGGTCTCCTACAATGAGCAGTTCTTC.

The chain is built from TRBV18 and TRBJ2-3; 13 bases map to TRBD2. CDR3 size: 18 residues. Trimming took 4 bases from V and 2 from J; bases not matched to a gene: 9. CDR1 and CDR2 from the germline V gene are KGHSH and LQKENI. Written as DNA, the CDR3 is TGTGCCAGCTCACTACTAGCGGGAGGGCTAACCGCCACAGATACGCAGTATTTT. Its translation is CASSLLAGGLTATDTQYF.

CDR3 region: CATSREGGTSLVQYF. The CDR3 coding sequence is TGTGCCACCAGCAGAGAGGGGGGGACTAGCCTCGTCCAGTACTTC. V is TRBV15 and J is TRBJ2-5; 9 nucleotides line up with TRBD2. Losses at the gene ends were 0 bases for V and 10 bases for J; bases not matched to a gene: 9. CDR1 is LNHNV and CDR2 is YYDKDF in the germline V gene (reference sequence). The CDR3 has 15 residues.

The chain combines TRBV27 with TRBJ2-7; possible D gene TRBD1, 6 bases. Looked up from germline, CDR1 is MNHEY and CDR2 is SMNVEV (reference sequence). The germline V and J ends were trimmed by 6 bases and 2 bases, with 17 bases remaining between them. The CDR3 runs 15 residues. CDR3: CASSLGQTIPYEQYF. In nucleotides, the CDR3 is TGTGCCAGCAGCCTCGGACAGACGATCCCCTACGAGCAGTACTTC.

The chain links TRBV7-2 to TRBJ2-7; D unclear. CDR1 and CDR2 (germline): SGHTA, FQGNSA. The V gene lost 6 bases and the J gene lost 4 bases, with 19 bases spanning the gap. CDR3 length equals 15 residues. DNA of the CDR3: TGTGCCAGCAGACTAACCTCTGGCCCTGGATACGAGCAGTACTTC. Encoded protein: CASRLTSGPGYEQYF.

This sequence joins TRBV6-5 and TRBJ1-5; the D is unclear. From germline, CDR1 is MNHEY and CDR2 SVGAGI. This CDR3 region has 14 residues. Trimming shortened V by 2 bases and J by 2 bases, and 7 bases separated the two germline ends. CDR3 in amino acids: CASSYGEGNQPQHF. CDR3 sequence (DNA): TGTGCCAGCAGTTACGGGGAGGGCAATCAGCCCCAGCATTTT.

This clone occurred once. The chain carries TRBV2 and TRBJ2-3; tentative D call: TRBD1 (5 bases). Germline-derived CDR1 and CDR2 are SNHLY and FYNNEI. Trimming removed 2 bases at V and 2 bases at J, with 14 bases between. The CDR3 consists of 16 residues. DNA for the CDR3: TGTGCCAGCAGTGAATGGGGCCAGGGCAACACAGATACGCAGTATTTT. Protein: CASSEWGQGNTDTQYF.

The chain couples TRBV5-1 to TRBJ1-4, with D possibly matching TRBD1 (5 bases). Between the trimmed V and J ends, which lost 2 bases and 5 bases, there was a span of 7 bases. CDR1 is SGHRS, CDR2 YFSETQ, per germline. The length of the CDR3 is 13 residues. CDR3 DNA: TGCGCCAGCAGCTTTCGACAGAATGAAAAACTGTTTTTT. This translates into CASSFRQNEKLFF.

The V gene is TRBV10-3, the J gene TRBJ2-7; 7 bases align to TRBD1. This CDR3 spans 14 amino acids. The V gene's germline CDR1 is ENHRY and CDR2 SYGVKD. J gave up 2 bases and V 4 bases, and 5 bases lay outside the gene matches. CDR3 DNA sequence: TGTGCCATCAGTGGGGGGACAGTGACCTACGAGCAGTACTTC. As protein: CAISGGTVTYEQYF.

V and J are TRBV7-9 and TRBJ2-7; 8 nucleotides align to TRBD2. The CDR3 consists of 15 residues. The germline V gene has CDR1 SEHNR and CDR2 FQNEAQ (reference sequence). Trimming removed 5 bases from V and 0 bases from J; junction bases left unmatched: 6. CDR3 in amino acids: CASSKEAGVSYEQYF. Here the CDR3 DNA reads TGTGCCAGCAGCAAAGAAGCGGGAGTCTCCTACGAGCAGTACTTC.

The rearrangement joins TRBV7-3 to TRBJ2-1, with TRBD2 identical over 11 bases. The CDR3 has 20 residues. J lost 0 bases, V lost 5 bases, and 15 bases had no gene match. Looked up from germline, CDR1 is SGHTA and CDR2 is FQGTGA. Here the CDR3 reads CASSPRDSGLAASSYNEQFF. DNA of the CDR3: TGTGCCAGCAGCCCGCGAGATTCGGGACTAGCGGCTAGCTCCTACAATGAGCAGTTCTTC.

The CDR3 loop reads CASRVGANPTYEQYF. CDR3 bases: TGTGCCAGCAGAGTAGGGGCGAATCCTACCTACGAGCAGTACTTC. The gene calls are TRBV6-5 and TRBJ2-7; tentative D call: TRBD1 (5 bases). CDR1 and CDR2 from the germline V gene are MNHEY and SVGAGI. This CDR3 comprises 15 residues. The ends were cut back, 6 bases at V and 2 bases at J, with 17 bases in the middle.

The chain uses TRBV11-2 and TRBJ1-2; D unresolved. V shed 5 bases and J shed 0 bases, with 10 bases lying between them. Germline V gene data show CDR1 as SGHAT and CDR2 as FQNNGV. The CDR3 is 14 amino acids. CDR3 loop: CASSVGRANYGYTF. CDR3 sequence (DNA): TGTGCCAGCAGCGTCGGCCGGGCTAACTATGGCTACACCTTC.

This clone has more than one count but fewer than ten. The rearrangement uses TRBV29-1 and TRBJ1-5, with D hard to call. The CDR3 consists of 12 residues. CDR1 is SQVTM and CDR2 is ANQGSEA in the germline V gene. The V end lost 6 bases, the J end lost 7 bases, and 13 bases lay between the germline ends. CDR3 sequence: CSVGRPGQPQHF. In DNA, the CDR3 is TGCAGCGTGGGTAGGCCCGGGCAGCCCCAGCATTTT.

This clone appeared a single time. The V call is TRBV28, the J call TRBJ2-3; 14 nucleotides match TRBD2. This CDR3 is 20 amino acids long. CDR1 is MDHEN, CDR2 SYDVKM, per germline. V lost 4 bases, J lost 6 bases, and 18 bases stayed unmatched. DNA for the CDR3: TGTGCCAGCAGTTCCCCAGACAGCCCACCGGGACTAGCGGGAGTTGATACGCAGTATTTT. This gives the protein CASSSPDSPPGLAGVDTQYF.

V and J are TRBV6-5 and TRBJ2-7; D possibly corresponds to TRBD2 (6 bases). Germline V gene lookup returns CDR1 MNHEY and CDR2 SVGAGI. The CDR3 runs to 12 residues. The V end lost 4 bases, the J end lost 4 bases, and 8 bases lay between the germline ends. Here the CDR3 reads CASSLGGYEQYF. The CDR3 DNA reads TGTGCCAGCAGTTTAGGAGGGTACGAGCAGTACTTC.

The rearrangement uses TRBV5-6 and TRBJ1-1, with 7 nucleotides matching TRBD1. Germline V gene sequence: CDR1 SGHDT, CDR2 YYEEEE. This CDR3 spans 14 amino acids. Losses at the gene ends were 5 bases for V and 10 bases for J; bases not matched to a gene: 14. For the CDR3, the DNA is TGTGCCAGCAGTCCCCGAGGGGGCGCCTTTGGAGCTTTCTTT. It specifies CASSPRGGAFGAFF. The full variable domain, completed using reference TRBV5-6 and TRBJ1-1, is DAGVTQSPTHLIKTRGQQVTLRCSPKSGHDTVSWYQQALGQGPQFIFQYYEEEERQRGNFPDRFSGHQFPNYSSELNVNALLLGDSALYLCASSPRGGAFGAFFGQGTRLTVV.

The chain couples TRBV6-6 to TRBJ1-5; D ambiguous. Germline V gene data show CDR1 as MNHNY and CDR2 as SVGAGI (reference sequence). The CDR3 runs to 15 residues. Trimming cost V 2 bases and J 1 base, with 9 bases left between them. For the CDR3, the DNA is TGTGCCAGCAGTTACCAACAACTAAGCAATCAGCCCCAGCATTTT. Protein: CASSYQQLSNQPQHF.